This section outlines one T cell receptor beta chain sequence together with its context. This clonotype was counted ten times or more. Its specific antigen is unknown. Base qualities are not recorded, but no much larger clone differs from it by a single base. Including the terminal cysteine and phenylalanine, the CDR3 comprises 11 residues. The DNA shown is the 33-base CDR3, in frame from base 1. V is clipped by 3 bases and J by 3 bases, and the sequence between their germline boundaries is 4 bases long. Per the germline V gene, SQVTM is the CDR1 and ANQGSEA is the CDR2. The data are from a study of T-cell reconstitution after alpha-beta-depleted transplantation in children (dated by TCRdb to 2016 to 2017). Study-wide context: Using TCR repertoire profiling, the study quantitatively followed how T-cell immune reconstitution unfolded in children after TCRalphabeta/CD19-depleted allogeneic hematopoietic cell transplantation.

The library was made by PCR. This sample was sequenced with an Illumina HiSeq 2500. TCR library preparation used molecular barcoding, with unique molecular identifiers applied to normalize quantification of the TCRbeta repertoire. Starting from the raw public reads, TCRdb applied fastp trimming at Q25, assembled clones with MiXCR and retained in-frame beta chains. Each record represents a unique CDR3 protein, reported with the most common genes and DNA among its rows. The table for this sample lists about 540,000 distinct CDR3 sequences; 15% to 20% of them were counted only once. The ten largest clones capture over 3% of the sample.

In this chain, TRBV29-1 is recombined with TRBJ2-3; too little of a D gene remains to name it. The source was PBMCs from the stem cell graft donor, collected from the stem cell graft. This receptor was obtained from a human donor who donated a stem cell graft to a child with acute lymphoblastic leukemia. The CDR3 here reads CSVEGTDTQYF. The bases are TGCAGCGTTGAGGGTACAGATACGCAGTATTTT.